Below, 19 T cell receptor beta chains from the same sample are listed, as sequenced in a study of shared clonotypes between healthy human individuals. Generated by immunoSEQ multiplex PCR, the TCRdb table keeps only in-frame clones and is missing some. This table has 2 million or so clones, about 95% appearing once. Positive CCR7 selection of CD45RO-negative cells yielded the naive CD8 cells, and terminally differentiated effector memory CD45RA+ cells were excluded. Sequencing was carried out using naive CD8+ T cells sorted from blood. The receptors here all came from a man aged 18 to 29 in good health.

The V gene is TRBV27, the J gene TRBJ1-2; TRBD1 matches at 12 bases. The junction had 7 bases not matched to a gene; V was cut back by 4 bases and J by 4 bases. There are 16 residues in the CDR3. The V gene's germline CDR1 is MNHEY and CDR2 SMNVEV (reference sequence). The CDR3 bases are TGTGCCAGCAGTTCCGGGACAGGGGGCACGAGCTATGGCTACACCTTC. Protein sequence: CASSSGTGGTSYGYTF.

In this sample, this clone turned up once. The chain joins TRBV10-3 to TRBJ2-7, with D perhaps matching TRBD1 (5 bases). This CDR3 region has 13 residues. CDR1 is ENHRY, CDR2 SYGVKD, per germline. The V and J ends lost 4 bases and 0 bases respectively, with 7 bases between them. CDR3 protein: CAISVDTSYEQYF. The CDR3 DNA reads TGTGCCATCAGTGTGGACACCTCCTACGAGCAGTACTTC.

The chain couples TRBV20-1 to TRBJ1-1; D uncertain. Deletions cut 2 bases from V and 6 bases from J, with 4 bases between. Germline V CDR1 and CDR2: DFQATT, SNEGSKA (reference sequence). This CDR3 has 10 residues. The CDR3 DNA follows: TGCAGTGCTAGATCACCTGAAGCTTTCTTT. It translates to CSARSPEAFF.

The genes are TRBV7-9 and TRBJ1-6; a possible D gene is TRBD1 (5 bases). Germline-derived CDR1 and CDR2 are SEHNR and FQNEAQ (reference sequence). With 2 bases removed from V and 12 bases from J, the gap between germline ends came to 8 bases. The CDR3 length is 12 residues. The CDR3: CASSLPGGPLHF. The CDR3 DNA sequence: TGTGCCAGCAGCTTACCTGGGGGACCCCTCCACTTT.

The chain combines TRBV14 with TRBJ2-7; maybe TRBD2 (5 bases). CDR3 length: 15 amino acids. V was pared by 3 bases and J by 2 bases, with 14 bases between. Germline CDR1 reads SGHDN; CDR2 reads FVKESK. Here the CDR3 DNA reads TGTGCCAGCAGCCATTCCCCAGCGGCGACCTACGAGCAGTACTTC. It specifies CASSHSPAATYEQYF.

As concerns this clone: This CDR3 is also generated by other DNA sequences in the sample. J is TRBJ2-7 and V is TRBV10-2; 8 bases agree with TRBD1. With V trimmed by 2 bases and J by 4 bases, 1 base remained unmatched. CDR1 is WSHSY and CDR2 is SAAADI in the germline V gene. The CDR3 runs 13 residues. The CDR3 loop reads CASSEGQGYEQYF. The CDR3 DNA follows: TGCGCCAGCAGTGAGGGACAGGGATACGAGCAGTACTTC.

V and J are TRBV4-1 and TRBJ2-1; 9 bases are shared with TRBD2. The V segment lost 4 bases and the J segment 8 bases; nucleotides outside the gene matches: 6. Germline CDR1 and CDR2: MGHRA and YSYEKL. The CDR3 covers 14 residues. The CDR3 DNA follows: TGCGCCAGCAGCCTAGCGGGAGTAAGGCATGAGCAGTTCTTC. This gives the protein CASSLAGVRHEQFF.

V and J are TRBV13 and TRBJ1-4; D might be TRBD1 (5 bases). CDR1 PRHDT and CDR2 FYEKMQ come from the germline V gene (reference sequence). This CDR3 spans 14 amino acids. V was shortened by 0 bases and J by 5 bases, with 7 bases between the two germline ends. The CDR3 bases are TGTGCCAGCAGCTTAGGATGGGGGAATGAAAAACTGTTTTTT. This gives the protein CASSLGWGNEKLFF.

The chain joins TRBV9 to TRBJ2-2, with D perhaps matching TRBD2 (7 bases). Trimming pared 4 bases from V and 10 bases from J, leaving 17 bases between. Per germline, CDR1 SGDLS and CDR2 YYNGEE. This CDR3 is 14 amino acids long. The chain's CDR3 is CASSSRGGEVELFF. The CDR3 nucleotides read TGTGCCAGCAGCTCCAGGGGAGGGGAGGTGGAGCTGTTTTTT.

The rearrangement joins TRBV5-6 to TRBJ2-7, with 9 bases aligning to TRBD1. V was clipped by 4 bases and J by 3 bases; unmatched bases: 11. Germline lookup yields CDR1 SGHDT and CDR2 YYEEEE. CDR3 length equals 16 residues. The chain's CDR3 is CASSPPPGQGDYEQYF. The CDR3 DNA sequence: TGTGCCAGCAGCCCCCCCCCGGGACAGGGCGACTACGAGCAGTACTTC.

With respect to this clone: Other nucleotide sequences from this sample produce the same CDR3. The chain carries TRBV10-3 and TRBJ1-1; D remains ambiguous. The CDR3 sequence is 13 residues long. Trimming cost V 5 bases and J 4 bases, with 11 bases left between them. Germline V CDR1 and CDR2: ENHRY, SYGVKD. The CDR3 is CAISTVSVTEAFF. The DNA of the CDR3 is TGTGCCATCAGTACAGTTTCGGTCACTGAAGCTTTCTTT.

The chain employs TRBV19 and TRBJ2-1, with a tentative D call TRBD2 (5 bases). The CDR3 totals 12 residues. V dropped 5 bases and J dropped 5 bases, with 7 bases sitting between them. Germline values: CDR1 LNHDA, CDR2 SQIVND (reference sequence). The chain's CDR3 is CASSQLDNEQFF. Written as DNA, the CDR3 is TGTGCCAGTAGTCAACTAGACAATGAGCAGTTCTTC.

The genes are TRBV2 and TRBJ2-7, with 7 bases that match TRBD1. V lost 1 base and J lost 4; bases outside the gene matches: 16. CDR1 and CDR2 from the germline V gene are SNHLY and FYNNEI. The CDR3 is made up of 18 amino acids. The CDR3 loop is CASSEGFYETGLDYEQYF. The DNA of the CDR3 is TGTGCCAGCAGTGAAGGTTTCTATGAGACAGGGCTGGATTACGAGCAGTACTTC. Full variable domain (rest looked up from reference TRBV2 and TRBJ2-7): EPEVTQTPSHQVTQMGQEVILRCVPISNHLYFYWYRQILGQKVEFLVSFYNNEISEKSEIFDDQFSVERPDGSNFTLKIRSTKLEDSAMYFCASSEGFYETGLDYEQYFGPGTRLTVT.

Turning to this clone: Other nucleotide sequences from this sample produce the same CDR3. The chain combines TRBV4-1 with TRBJ2-2; D perhaps matches TRBD2 (6 bases). CDR3 length equals 14 residues. Looked up from germline, CDR1 is MGHRA and CDR2 is YSYEKL. The V end was cut by 3 bases, the J end by 4 bases, with 9 bases between. The CDR3 region is CASSQGLGTGELFF. The CDR3, as DNA: TGCGCCAGCAGCCAGGGACTGGGCACCGGGGAGCTGTTTTTT.

This chain joins TRBV2 and TRBJ1-3; 7 nucleotides match TRBD1. V lost 10 bases and J lost 0; bases outside the gene matches: 3. The CDR3 runs 13 residues. Per the germline V gene, CDR1 is SNHLY and CDR2 is FYNNEI. CDR3 coding DNA: TGTGCCACAGGGGGGAGCTCTGGAAACACCATATATTTT. Translating gives CATGGSSGNTIYF.

The table lists this clone with a count of one. The chain uses TRBV6-7 and TRBJ2-2; no firm D call. TRBV6-7 is designated an ORF whose function remains uncertain. The CDR3 has 17 amino acids. V dropped 2 bases and J dropped 3 bases, with 16 bases sitting between them. The CDR3 DNA reads TGTGCCAGCAGTTACCCGGCAGAGCCGCGAGACACCGGGGAGCTGTTTTTT. It specifies CASSYPAEPRDTGELFF.

The chain combines TRBV11-2 with TRBJ2-1, with TRBD2 matching over 11 bases. J was trimmed by 9 bases and V by 4 bases; bases with no gene match: 5. Germline assignment: CDR1 SGHAT and CDR2 FQNNGV. This CDR3 is built from 14 residues. The CDR3 region has the DNA TGTGCCAGCAGCTCTCGGACTAGCGGGCTTGAGCAGTTCTTC. It specifies CASSSRTSGLEQFF.

This rearrangement joins TRBV18 to TRBJ2-1, with unresolved D. Per germline, CDR1 KGHSH and CDR2 LQKENI. CDR3 length: 15 amino acids. V lost 0 bases and J 0 bases, leaving 6 bases between the germline ends. The chain's CDR3 is CASSPPVGSYNEQFF. Written as DNA, the CDR3 is TGTGCCAGCTCACCACCGGTGGGCTCCTACAATGAGCAGTTCTTC. Filled out from reference TRBV18 and TRBJ2-1, the complete variable domain reads NAGVMQNPRHLVRRRGQEARLRCSPMKGHSHVYWYRQLPEEGLKFMVYLQKENIIDESGMPKERFSAEFPKEGPSILRIQQVVRGDSAAYFCASSPPVGSYNEQFFGPGTRLTVL.

The chain links TRBV13 to TRBJ2-7; 9 bases line up with TRBD1. The CDR3 has 15 residues. The germline V gene encodes CDR1 PRHDT and CDR2 FYEKMQ (reference sequence). Trimming took 1 base from V and 4 from J; bases not matched to a gene: 5. CDR3 nucleotide sequence: TGTGCCAGCAGCTTAGCCGGACAGGGGAGGTACGAGCAGTACTTC. Translated: CASSLAGQGRYEQYF. Full variable domain (outside the CDR3, taken from reference TRBV13 and TRBJ2-7): AAGVIQSPRHLIKEKRETATLKCYPIPRHDTVYWYQQGPGQDPQFLISFYEKMQSDKGSIPDRFSAQQFSDYHSELNMSSLELGDSALYFCASSLAGQGRYEQYFGPGTRLTVT.